These 24 T cell receptor beta chains originate from one sample sequenced in a study of blood T cell repertoires in COVID-19. Generated by immunoSEQ multiplex PCR, the TCRdb table keeps only in-frame clones and is missing some. The table includes 40,000 to 55,000 clones, around nine tenths detected once. The sample was peripheral blood. These receptors were taken from a man aged 50-60 years with COVID-19, enrolled during active disease.

The chain uses TRBV2 and TRBJ2-1, with 14 bases aligning to TRBD2. The CDR3 extends over 15 amino acids. Unmatched junction bases numbered 6, after V lost 5 bases and J lost 9 bases. From germline, CDR1 is SNHLY and CDR2 FYNNEI. This CDR3 reads CASSSTSGRAGEQFF. CDR3 nucleotides: TGTGCCAGCAGTTCGACTAGCGGGAGGGCAGGTGAGCAGTTCTTC. Combining the CDR3 with reference TRBV2 and TRBJ2-1 gives the whole variable domain EPEVTQTPSHQVTQMGQEVILRCVPISNHLYFYWYRQILGQKVEFLVSFYNNEISEKSEIFDDQFSVERPDGSNFTLKIRSTKLEDSAMYFCASSSTSGRAGEQFFGPGTRLTVL.

J is TRBJ1-5 and V is TRBV2; the match to TRBD1 covers 7 bases. Germline V gene lookup returns CDR1 SNHLY and CDR2 FYNNEI. V gave up 4 bases and J gave up 1 base; unmatched junction bases: 10. The CDR3 length is 17 residues. In nucleotides, the CDR3 is TGTGCCAGCAGTGTCCGAGGTCCGGGACAGAGCAATCAGCCCCAGCATTTT. This gives the protein CASSVRGPGQSNQPQHF.

This clone has just one count. V gene TRBV28 combines with J gene TRBJ1-6, with D possibly matching TRBD1 (5 bases). With 5 bases removed from V and 9 bases from J, the gap between germline ends came to 17 bases. CDR3 size: 15 residues. The germline CDR1 and CDR2 sequences are MDHEN and SYDVKM. CDR3 protein: CASSPGGGEGSPLHF. The CDR3 DNA reads as TGTGCCAGCAGTCCGGGGGGGGGAGAGGGTTCACCCCTCCACTTT.

This chain connects TRBV30 to TRBJ2-3; 8 nucleotides line up with TRBD2. V dropped 2 bases and J dropped 5; count of bases not matched to a gene: 3. This CDR3 is 13 amino acids long. The germline gives CDR1 GTSNPN, CDR2 SVGIG (reference sequence). The CDR3 region has the DNA TGTGCCTGGAGTACTAGCGGTAGAGATACGCAGTATTTT. Translation gives CAWSTSGRDTQYF.

The rearrangement uses TRBV7-2 and TRBJ2-7; possible D gene TRBD2, 6 bases. Germline CDR1 reads SGHTA; CDR2 reads FQGNSA. V was shortened by 3 bases and J by 0 bases, with 12 bases between the two germline ends. The CDR3 length is 15 residues. CDR3 region: CASSLEGYSSYEQYF. The CDR3 DNA is TGTGCCAGCAGCTTGGAGGGCTATAGCTCCTACGAGCAGTACTTC.

The sample holds one count of this clone. Mismatch with germline at one junction end may stem from a read error. V gene TRBV6-5 combines with J gene TRBJ2-7; 9 bases align to TRBD1. Germline CDR1 MNHEY, CDR2 SVGAGI. This CDR3 is built from 14 residues. CDR3 residues: CASSHSGTGYEQYF. The CDR3 nucleotides read TGTGCCAGCAGTCACTCCGGGACAGGGTACGAGCAGTACTTC.

The chain links TRBV9 to TRBJ2-5; weak D call: TRBD1 (6 bases). Trimming stripped 0 bases from V and 1 base from J, with 7 bases between. The CDR3 extends over 14 amino acids. Per the germline V gene, CDR1 is SGDLS and CDR2 is YYNGEE. The CDR3 sequence is CASSVGGPQETQYF. In nucleotides, the CDR3 is TGTGCCAGCAGCGTAGGGGGGCCCCAAGAGACCCAGTACTTC.

This chain connects TRBV20-1 to TRBJ2-5; D uncertain. The CDR3 extends over 11 amino acids. The germline gives CDR1 DFQATT, CDR2 SNEGSKA (reference sequence). Trimming stripped 5 bases from V and 4 bases from J, with 8 bases between. CDR3 sequence reads: CSAVVRETQYF. The CDR3 nucleotides are TGCAGTGCTGTCGTGAGAGAGACCCAGTACTTC.

The chain combines TRBV2 with TRBJ2-3, with 7 nucleotides matching TRBD2. Trimming took 10 bases from V and 3 from J; bases not matched to a gene: 10. CDR1 and CDR2 from the germline V gene are SNHLY and FYNNEI. The CDR3 runs 14 residues. The CDR3 DNA follows: TGTGCCATCCCAGGGAGGACTAGGACAGATACGCAGTATTTT. Its protein is CAIPGRTRTDTQYF.

V is TRBV10-3 and J is TRBJ1-6, with D uncertain. This CDR3 region has 13 residues. Germline CDR1 ENHRY, CDR2 SYGVKD. V shed 2 bases and J shed 7 bases, with 6 bases lying between them. Here the CDR3 reads CAISETSNSPLHF. CDR3 bases: TGTGCCATCAGTGAGACATCCAATTCACCCCTCCACTTT.

V gene TRBV19 combines with J gene TRBJ2-1, with 7 nucleotides matching TRBD2. V gave up 5 bases and J gave up 9 bases; unmatched junction bases: 13. The V gene's germline CDR1 is LNHDA and CDR2 SQIVND (reference sequence). The CDR3 has 15 residues. This CDR3 is CASSVPPAGVGEQFF. As DNA, the CDR3 is TGTGCCAGTAGTGTCCCCCCGGCGGGAGTTGGTGAGCAGTTCTTC.

The chain joins TRBV28 to TRBJ1-6; weak D call: TRBD1 (6 bases). Germline loops: CDR1 MDHEN, CDR2 SYDVKM. This CDR3 has 14 residues. Trimming pared 6 bases from V and 7 bases from J, leaving 13 bases between. The CDR3 here is CASSRTVSNSPLHF. The CDR3 bases are TGTGCCAGCAGCCGGACAGTCTCGAATTCACCCCTCCACTTT.

The DNA for the CDR3 is TGTGCCAGCAGCTCGTATGCGGCCACAGGGGCAGGTTATGGCTACACCTTC. Its protein is CASSSYAATGAGYGYTF. This chain uses TRBV5-4 with TRBJ1-2; the match to TRBD1 covers 7 bases. Per the germline V gene, CDR1 is SGHNT and CDR2 is YYREEE (reference sequence). V shed 3 bases and J 5 bases; nucleotides not matched to a gene: 16. This CDR3 region has 17 residues.

The rearrangement joins TRBV5-1 to TRBJ1-2; D may be TRBD1 (6 bases). Germline-derived CDR1 and CDR2 are SGHRS and YFSETQ. V lost 0 bases, J lost 6 bases, and 15 bases lay in between. The CDR3 has 15 amino acids. CDR3 loop: CASSLAPGASDGYTF. The DNA of the CDR3 is TGCGCCAGCAGCTTGGCCCCAGGGGCCAGTGATGGCTACACCTTC.

V gene TRBV7-9 combines with J gene TRBJ2-6; the match to TRBD2 covers 7 bases. J gave up 4 bases and V 5 bases, and 11 bases lay outside the gene matches. Germline-derived CDR1 and CDR2 are SEHNR and FQNEAQ (reference sequence). The CDR3 covers 17 residues. DNA of the CDR3: TGTGCCAGCAGCCGCGGGCAGGGAGGGACCGGGGCCAACGTCCTGACTTTC. It translates to CASSRGQGGTGANVLTF.

The V gene is TRBV5-1, the J gene TRBJ2-1; the match to TRBD2 covers 11 bases. Trimming removed 2 bases from V and 0 bases from J; junction bases left unmatched: 1. The V gene's germline CDR1 is SGHRS and CDR2 YFSETQ. This CDR3 has 16 residues. CDR3 amino acids: CASSFSGRASYNEQFF. CDR3 nucleotides: TGCGCCAGCAGCTTTAGCGGGAGGGCCTCCTACAATGAGCAGTTCTTC. Combining the CDR3 with reference TRBV5-1 and TRBJ2-1 gives the whole variable domain KAGVTQTPRYLIKTRGQQVTLSCSPISGHRSVSWYQQTPGQGLQFLFEYFSETQRNKGNFPGRFSGRQFSNSRSEMNVSTLELGDSALYLCASSFSGRASYNEQFFGPGTRLTVL.

CDR3 nucleotides: TGCAGTGCTAGTCGGACTAGCGGGAGGGAATATCCCCAAGAGACCCAGTACTTC. Its protein product is CSASRTSGREYPQETQYF. This chain connects TRBV20-1 to TRBJ2-5; 15 nucleotides align to TRBD2. This CDR3 is 18 amino acids long. Germline V gene sequence: CDR1 DFQATT, CDR2 SNEGSKA (reference sequence). J lost 1 base, V lost 3 bases, and 9 bases had no gene match.

The chain couples TRBV28 to TRBJ1-2, with 7 nucleotides matching TRBD1. V lost 6 bases, J lost 8 bases, and 12 bases stayed unmatched. The CDR3 length is 14 residues. The germline V gene has CDR1 MDHEN and CDR2 SYDVKM. CDR3 DNA sequence: TGTGCCAGCAGGATAACAGGGGACTCACGGGGCTACACCTTC. This sequence encodes CASRITGDSRGYTF.

The chain couples TRBV9 to TRBJ2-2; 10 bases are a match to TRBD1. Germline loops: CDR1 SGDLS, CDR2 YYNGEE. V dropped 4 bases and J dropped 5; count of bases not matched to a gene: 8. This CDR3 spans 16 amino acids. The DNA for the CDR3 is TGTGCCAGCAGCCCCCAGGGACAGGGGATGACCGGGGAGCTGTTTTTT. Its protein is CASSPQGQGMTGELFF.

The J gene is TRBJ2-2, the V gene TRBV3-1 (or the pseudogene TRBV3-2); 13 bases align to TRBD2. After removal of 3 bases from V and 7 bases from J, the junction contained 8 bases not matched to a gene. Germline V gene lookup returns CDR1 LGHDT and CDR2 YNNKEL (reference sequence). The CDR3 has 17 amino acids. CDR3 sequence: CASSHRTSGSVLGELFF. CDR3 in DNA: TGTGCCAGCAGCCACCGGACTAGCGGGAGTGTTCTCGGGGAGCTGTTTTTT.

This chain joins TRBV11-2 and TRBJ1-1; a possible D gene is TRBD1 (6 bases). Germline CDR1 and CDR2: SGHAT and FQNNGV. Trimming stripped 4 bases from V and 4 bases from J, with 7 bases between. The CDR3 is 12 residues long. In DNA, the CDR3 is TGTGCCAGCAGCTCAGGGGTCACTGAAGCTTTCTTT. This encodes CASSSGVTEAFF.

This chain uses TRBV19 with TRBJ1-1; the match to TRBD1 covers 9 bases. This CDR3 has 17 residues. The germline V gene has CDR1 LNHDA and CDR2 SQIVND (reference sequence). The V and J ends lost 4 bases and 7 bases, in that order; junction bases with no gene match: 16. The CDR3 loop reads CASSTLYRGRRRGEAFF. For the CDR3, the DNA is TGTGCCAGTAGTACCCTCTACAGGGGGCGAAGGAGGGGTGAAGCTTTCTTT.

The V call is TRBV5-6, the J call TRBJ2-7; 7 nucleotides line up with TRBD1. From germline, CDR1 is SGHDT and CDR2 YYEEEE. V lost 2 bases to trimming and J lost 4 bases; unmatched junction nucleotides: 6. This CDR3 region has 14 residues. CDR3 DNA sequence: TGTGCCAGCAGCTTAGGTAACAGGGGTTACGAGCAGTACTTC. This sequence encodes CASSLGNRGYEQYF.

In its sample, this clone was seen once. The V call is TRBV7-9, the J call TRBJ2-7, with 10 bases lining up with TRBD1. Germline V lookup: CDR1 SEHNR, CDR2 FQNEAQ (reference sequence). The CDR3 extends over 16 amino acids. V was pared by 6 bases and J by 7 bases, with 15 bases of the junction left unmatched. In nucleotides, the CDR3 is TGTGCCAGCAGTTTCAGACTGGGACAGGGGCATCGGGAGCAGTACTTC. Its translation is CASSFRLGQGHREQYF.